This entry concerns a single TCR beta chain. Per the authors' pipeline: How many nucleated cells were present was estimated from reference gene primer amplification. Assay: immunoSEQ multiplex PCR; the TCRdb copy retains only in-frame clones and omits some. Clone size and the V and J calls come from that table; the DNA yielded D and trimming. The profile shows about 68,000 clones, about nine tenths of them singletons. These data come from a study of blood T cell repertoires in COVID-19. Study-level information: Sample material is recorded as cDNA or gDNA derived from T cells, B-cell-depleted T cells, or PBMCs.

The receptor was isolated from a man aged 50-59 years with COVID-19, enrolled during active disease. Material: peripheral blood.

The CDR3 region is CSAEGGAPLHF. The CDR3 DNA follows: TGCAGTGCCGAGGGAGGGGCACCCCTCCACTTT. The chain joins TRBV20-1 to TRBJ1-6, with a tentative D call TRBD1 (5 bases). The CDR3 contains 11 residues. The germline V and J ends were trimmed by 6 bases and 11 bases, with 11 bases remaining between them. Germline values: CDR1 DFQATT, CDR2 SNEGSKA (reference sequence).